The present T cell receptor beta chain was sequenced within a study of identical twins. The CDR3 runs 14 residues. Germline CDR1 reads ENHRY; CDR2 reads SYGVKD. The ends lost 0 bases at V and 13 bases at J; junction bases unmatched: 8. This clonotype was observed at least ten times. TCRdb re-analysed the 5' RACE reads in MiXCR, keeping a single row per CDR3 protein. The data contain approximately 670,000 distinct CDR3 sequences, around 6% of them seen just once; the ten biggest clones take up 1.5% to 2%. The receptor was derived from a man between 18 and 29 years old in good health. The chain uses TRBV10-3 and TRBJ2-1, with TRBD2 identical over 8 bases. The material sequenced was naive T cells sorted from blood. This chain's CDR3 is CAISESTSDNSQFF. The CDR3 region has the DNA TGTGCCATCAGTGAGTCGACTAGCGACAATTCTCAGTTCTTC.